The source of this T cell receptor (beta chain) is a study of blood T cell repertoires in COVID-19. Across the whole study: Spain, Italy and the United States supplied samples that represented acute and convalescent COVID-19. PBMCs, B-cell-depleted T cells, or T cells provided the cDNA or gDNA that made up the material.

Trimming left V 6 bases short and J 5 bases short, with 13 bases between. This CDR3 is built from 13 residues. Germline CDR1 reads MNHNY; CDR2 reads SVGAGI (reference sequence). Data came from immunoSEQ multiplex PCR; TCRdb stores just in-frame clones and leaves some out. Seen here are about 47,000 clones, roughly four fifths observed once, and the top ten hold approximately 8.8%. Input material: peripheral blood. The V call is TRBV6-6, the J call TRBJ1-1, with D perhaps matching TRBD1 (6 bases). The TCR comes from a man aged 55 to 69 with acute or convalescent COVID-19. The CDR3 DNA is TGTGCCAGCAGGACAACAGGGAAGACTGAAGCTTTCTTT. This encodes CASRTTGKTEAFF.